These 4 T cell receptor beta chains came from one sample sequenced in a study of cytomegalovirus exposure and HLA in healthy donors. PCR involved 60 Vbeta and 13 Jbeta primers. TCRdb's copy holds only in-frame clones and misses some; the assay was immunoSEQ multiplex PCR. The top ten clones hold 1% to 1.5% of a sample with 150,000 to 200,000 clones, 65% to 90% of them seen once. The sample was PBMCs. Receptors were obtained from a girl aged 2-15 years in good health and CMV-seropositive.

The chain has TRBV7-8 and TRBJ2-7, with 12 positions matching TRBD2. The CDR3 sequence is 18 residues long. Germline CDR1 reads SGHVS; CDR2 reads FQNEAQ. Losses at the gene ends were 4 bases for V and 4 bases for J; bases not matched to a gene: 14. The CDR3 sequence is CASSSRLAGAYNLYEQYF. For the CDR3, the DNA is TGTGCCAGCAGCTCTAGACTAGCGGGGGCCTACAACCTATACGAGCAGTACTTC. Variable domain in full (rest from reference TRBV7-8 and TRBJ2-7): GAGVSQSPRYKVAKRGQDVALRCDPISGHVSLFWYQQALGQGPEFLTYFQNEAQLDKSGLPSDRFFAERPEGSVSTLKIQRTQQEDSAVYLCASSSRLAGAYNLYEQYFGPGTRLTVT.

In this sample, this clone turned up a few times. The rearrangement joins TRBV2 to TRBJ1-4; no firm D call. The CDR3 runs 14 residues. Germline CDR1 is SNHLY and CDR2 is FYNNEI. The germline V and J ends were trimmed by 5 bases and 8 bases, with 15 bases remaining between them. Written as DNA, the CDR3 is TGTGCCAGCAGTAGGACTTCGACGGCCGAAAAACTGTTTTTT. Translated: CASSRTSTAEKLFF.

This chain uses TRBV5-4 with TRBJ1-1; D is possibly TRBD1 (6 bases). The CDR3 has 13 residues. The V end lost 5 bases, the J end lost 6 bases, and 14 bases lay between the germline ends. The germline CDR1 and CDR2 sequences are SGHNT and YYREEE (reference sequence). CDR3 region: CASRDQGLSEAFF. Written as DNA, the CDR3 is TGTGCCAGCAGAGATCAGGGGCTTTCTGAAGCTTTCTTT.

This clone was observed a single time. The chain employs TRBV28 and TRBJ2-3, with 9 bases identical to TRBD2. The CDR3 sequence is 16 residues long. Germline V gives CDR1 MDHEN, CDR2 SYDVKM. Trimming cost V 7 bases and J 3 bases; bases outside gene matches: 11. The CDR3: CASTRLAGEGTDTQYF. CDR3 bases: TGTGCCAGCACTCGATTAGCGGGAGAGGGTACAGATACGCAGTATTTT.